Listed below are T cell receptor beta chains from one sample, sequenced in a study of vaccination effects on CD4 cells after COVID-19. Profiling relied on immunoSEQ multiplex PCR, and the TCRdb table lists in-frame clones only, not all of them. The sample lists 35,000 to 40,000 clones; around 70% were seen once. No antigen has been identified for these receptors. The source material was CD4+ T cells from PBMCs cultured with HCoV-NL63 spike peptides, sampled before COVID-19 vaccination. These receptors were obtained from a human donor who had a prior SARS-CoV-2 infection. Each CDR3 is given without its conserved first and last residue.

TRBV4-1	TRBJ2-7	ASSRGWGTGGKEQY
TRBV9	TRBJ2-3	ASSAQGRPVEGTDTQY
TRBV5-1	TRBJ1-2	ASSLTIGYGYT
TRBV6-2/TRBV6-3	TRBJ2-1	ASSYSLKTSGSYNEQF
TRBV5-4	TRBJ2-7	ATYSASSYEQY
TRBV24-1	TRBJ2-3	ATSDSSGFTDTQY
TRBV3-1/TRBV3-2	TRBJ2-3	ASSLLTSDTQY
TRBV7-6	TRBJ1-5	ASSLVPCQASNQPQH
TRBV7-9	TRBJ1-2	ASSLDLQGGGYT
TRBV7-3	TRBJ2-3	ASSLTPKTYGPDTQY
TRBV19	TRBJ1-1	ASMTDGGTEAF
TRBV2	TRBJ2-7	ASSDLRAGLYEQY
TRBV10-3	TRBJ2-1	AISESGTQF
TRBV9	TRBJ2-2	ASSVAMRGVAAGELF
TRBV5-1	TRBJ1-2	ASSLVPGEDYGYT
TRBV4-1	TRBJ2-3	ASSQAATRPTDTQY
TRBV7-9	TRBJ1-6	ASSSGPRSAPLH
TRBV6-1	TRBJ1-6	ASSEVTWGTGLWSPLH
TRBV30	TRBJ1-5	AWSPGQALNQPQH
TRBV27	TRBJ1-2	ASSSPQGGIYINYGYT
TRBV6-5	TRBJ2-7	ASSPGGPYEQY
TRBV9	TRBJ2-3	ASSVLSGTDTQY
TRBV3-1/TRBV3-2	TRBJ2-1	ASSQAAQGSSYNEQF
TRBV6-2/TRBV6-3	TRBJ2-1	ASSYSMTGPVQF
TRBV19	TRBJ1-5	ASSSVRGLQAPQH
TRBV28	TRBJ2-1	ASSSLAGGVNEQF
TRBV4-1	TRBJ2-7	ASSQDRVVGVEQY
TRBV9	TRBJ2-3	ASSDGLGGTDTQY
TRBV28	TRBJ1-3	ASNPSPGEGNTIY
TRBV2	TRBJ1-5	ASRSGQFWQPQH
TRBV7-2	TRBJ2-7	ASSRQGTDSYEQY
TRBV15	TRBJ1-5	ATSREGERGQPQH
TRBV5-1	TRBJ1-4	ASSPLSTGGEKLF
TRBV27	TRBJ2-1	ASSVLAGEFYNEQF
TRBV7-9	TRBJ1-1	ASSDQGKSFLMNTEAF
TRBV6-1	TRBJ2-1	ASSEATQIRESEQF
TRBV11-2	TRBJ1-6	ASSFRGQGGGNSPLH
TRBV11-2	TRBJ1-4	ASSSTGAREKLF
TRBV9	TRBJ2-7	ASSVGSGYSYEQY
TRBV19	TRBJ2-3	ASSKTGRDRGDTQY
TRBV5-1	TRBJ1-3	ASSWGTGGSSGNTIY
TRBV21-1	TRBJ2-7	ASSKPSGAGSYEQY
TRBV27	TRBJ2-7	ARGGDEQY
TRBV5-6	TRBJ2-3	ASSLDWGSADTQY
TRBV5-1	TRBJ2-7	ASSLRVRGSYEQY
TRBV2	TRBJ1-2	ASSENKVGYT
TRBV9	TRBJ2-2	ASSPGPNTGELF
TRBV10-3	TRBJ2-3	AISARETQY
TRBV2	TRBJ1-4	ASSAGTGGVGNEKLF